A single T cell receptor beta chain is shown here with its context. The data were taken from a study of technical replicates of blood from several donors. The method was immunoSEQ multiplex PCR; TCRdb's version includes in-frame clones alone and lacks a portion of them. This table has nearly 80,000 clones, approximately 93% appearing once. This TCR came from a human donor in good health. Sequenced: T cells isolated from PBMCs.

The CDR3 bases are TGTGCCAGCAGCCAAGAATGGACTAGCTCCTACGAGCAGTACTTC. This translates into CASSQEWTSSYEQYF. The V call is TRBV4-2, the J call TRBJ2-7; TRBD2 matches at 7 bases. Germline CDR1 LGHNA, CDR2 YNFKEQ. The CDR3 covers 15 residues. Losses at the gene ends were 0 bases for V and 0 bases for J; bases not matched to a gene: 2.